A single sample is the source of the 23 T cell receptor beta chains below, sequenced in a study of cytomegalovirus exposure and HLA in healthy donors. The PCR had 60 Vbeta and 13 Jbeta primers. The protocol was immunoSEQ multiplex PCR, while the TCRdb copy is restricted to in-frame clones and leaves out a portion. The data contain tens of thousands of clones, about 60% of them seen just once; the ten biggest clones take up 15%. The sequenced material came from PBMCs. The receptors were gathered from a woman aged 40 to 55 in good health and CMV-seropositive.

The chain is built from TRBV5-1 and TRBJ2-5, with TRBD1 matching 7 bases. Germline V lookup: CDR1 SGHRS, CDR2 YFSETQ. V shed 4 bases, J shed 2 bases, and the junction held 8 bases outside the gene matches. The CDR3 runs to 15 residues. The DNA of the CDR3 is TGCGCCAGCAGCCATGAGGGGACAGAACAAGAGACCCAGTACTTC. Its translation is CASSHEGTEQETQYF.

This rearrangement joins TRBV7-9 to TRBJ2-7, with D possibly matching TRBD1 (5 bases). Trimming removed 1 base at V and 2 bases at J, with 9 bases between. CDR3 length: 14 residues. Germline assignment: CDR1 SEHNR and CDR2 FQNEAQ (reference sequence). The CDR3 coding sequence is TGTGCCAGCAGCTTAGGTGCAGGGCCCTACGAGCAGTACTTC. Protein sequence: CASSLGAGPYEQYF.

The chain is built from TRBV6-1 and TRBJ2-3, with 9 bases lining up with TRBD2. CDR3 length equals 17 residues. With V trimmed by 4 bases and J by 3 bases, 11 bases remained unmatched. The germline gives CDR1 MNHNS, CDR2 SASEGT. This chain's CDR3 is CASSVFLAGAVTDTQYF. CDR3 in DNA: TGTGCCAGCAGTGTCTTTTTAGCGGGAGCGGTTACAGATACGCAGTATTTT.

This clone was picked up a small number of times. V gene TRBV2 combines with J gene TRBJ1-1; D is unresolved. Germline V CDR1 and CDR2: SNHLY, FYNNEI. V was pared by 6 bases and J by 7 bases, with 21 bases between. This CDR3 is built from 15 residues. CDR3 sequence reads: CASRPDIVDTVEAFF. CDR3 bases: TGTGCCAGCAGGCCCGACATTGTGGATACTGTTGAAGCTTTCTTT.

CDR3 coding DNA: TGCGCCAGCAGCCCCCGAGATTACTACGAACGCACAGATACGCAGTATTTT. As protein: CASSPRDYYERTDTQYF. V gene TRBV4-1 combines with J gene TRBJ2-3; D gene ambiguous. The CDR3 sequence is 17 residues long. Per germline, CDR1 MGHRA and CDR2 YSYEKL. Trimming cost V 4 bases and J 1 base, with 18 bases left between them.

V and J are TRBV7-8 and TRBJ1-4; TRBD1 might be the D (6 bases). This CDR3 region has 16 residues. Germline values: CDR1 SGHVS, CDR2 FQNEAQ. Trimming cost V 3 bases and J 0 bases, with 11 bases left between them. The CDR3 here is CASSFDRQATNEKLFF. The CDR3 region has the DNA TGTGCCAGCAGCTTCGATCGACAGGCAACTAATGAAAAACTGTTTTTT.

V gene TRBV9 combines with J gene TRBJ1-5; possibly TRBD1 for D (5 bases). Germline V gene lookup returns CDR1 SGDLS and CDR2 YYNGEE. Between the trimmed V and J ends, which lost 2 bases and 0 bases, there was a span of 9 bases. The CDR3 length is 15 residues. The CDR3 DNA is TGTGCCAGCAGCGTGGGGGGTTATAGCAATCAGCCCCAGCATTTT. Its translation: CASSVGGYSNQPQHF.

This clone was counted once. The V call is TRBV28, the J call TRBJ2-2; a weak D match, TRBD2 (5 bases). Germline loops: CDR1 MDHEN, CDR2 SYDVKM. The CDR3 contains 13 residues. V gave up 2 bases and J gave up 6 bases, with 7 bases separating them. The CDR3 DNA is TGTGCCAGCAGTTTAGCGGGCTCCGGGGAGCTGTTTTTT. Amino acids: CASSLAGSGELFF.

The V call is TRBV28, the J call TRBJ1-1; 7 nucleotides line up with TRBD1. This CDR3 spans 15 amino acids. V lost 5 bases and J lost 2; bases outside the gene matches: 8. Germline values: CDR1 MDHEN, CDR2 SYDVKM. CDR3: CASSTPGQLNTEAFF. DNA for the CDR3: TGTGCCAGCAGTACCCCGGGACAGCTTAACACTGAAGCTTTCTTT.

The V gene is TRBV2, the J gene TRBJ2-5; D may be TRBD2 (6 bases). Trimming removed 3 bases from V and 11 bases from J, with 10 bases in between. Germline CDR1 is SNHLY and CDR2 is FYNNEI. The CDR3 contains 11 residues. The CDR3 DNA is TGTGCCAGCAGTGAGGGGGGAGAGCAGTACTTC. Residues: CASSEGGEQYF. The whole variable domain, filled in from reference TRBV2 and TRBJ2-5, reads EPEVTQTPSHQVTQMGQEVILRCVPISNHLYFYWYRQILGQKVEFLVSFYNNEISEKSEIFDDQFSVERPDGSNFTLKIRSTKLEDSAMYFCASSEGGEQYFGPGTRLLVL.

This clone was counted ten times or more. The DNA for the CDR3 is TGCGCCAGCAGCCGCGGGAGGACCACCTACGAGCAGTACTTC. Translating it yields CASSRGRTTYEQYF. J is TRBJ2-7 and V is TRBV4-3, with 8 nucleotides matching TRBD2. This CDR3 has 14 amino acids. The germline V gene has CDR1 LGHNA and CDR2 YSLEER. Trimming at V came to 4 bases and at J to 2 bases, leaving 4 bases not matched to a gene.

This sequence joins TRBV18 and TRBJ2-7; 9 bases map to TRBD1. The junction had 7 bases not matched to a gene; V was cut back by 3 bases and J by 4 bases. Germline lookup yields CDR1 KGHSH and CDR2 LQKENI. The CDR3 has 15 amino acids. CDR3 sequence reads: CASSPGQGSWYEQYF. CDR3 in DNA: TGTGCCAGCTCACCCGGACAGGGGAGTTGGTACGAGCAGTACTTC.

This clone was seen a handful of times. The chain recombines TRBV19 with TRBJ1-3, with D uncertain. The CDR3 runs to 14 residues. The V end was cut by 8 bases, the J end by 4 bases, with 15 bases between. The germline CDR1 and CDR2 sequences are LNHDA and SQIVND (reference sequence). The CDR3 protein is CASAGSASGNTIYF. The CDR3 DNA follows: TGTGCCAGTGCCGGGAGCGCGTCCGGAAACACCATATATTTT.

The gene calls are TRBV5-1 and TRBJ2-1; 11 bases are a match to TRBD2. Germline V lookup: CDR1 SGHRS, CDR2 YFSETQ. The CDR3 spans 16 residues. Trimming at V came to 5 bases and at J to 0 bases, leaving 4 bases not matched to a gene. The CDR3 sequence is CASRVSGRGSYNEQFF. CDR3 DNA sequence: TGCGCCAGCAGAGTTAGCGGGAGGGGCTCCTACAATGAGCAGTTCTTC.

The J gene is TRBJ2-2, the V gene TRBV7-3; D possibly corresponds to TRBD1 (6 bases). This CDR3 region has 14 residues. Germline V gene lookup returns CDR1 SGHTA and CDR2 FQGTGA. The V end lost 5 bases, the J end lost 4 bases, and 11 bases lay between the germline ends. The CDR3 DNA is TGTGCCAGCAGCCTACAGGGCTCCACCGGGGAGCTGTTTTTT. The encoded protein is CASSLQGSTGELFF.

The chain links TRBV5-6 to TRBJ1-1; D is unclear. The CDR3 has 14 residues. Trimming removed 0 bases from V and 6 bases from J, with 12 bases in between. Germline CDR1 is SGHDT and CDR2 is YYEEEE. The CDR3 sequence: CASSLAGRGAEAFF. The CDR3 coding sequence is TGTGCCAGCAGCTTGGCGGGGAGAGGTGCTGAAGCTTTCTTT.

The chain is built from TRBV4-3 and TRBJ1-4, with 10 nucleotides matching TRBD1. The CDR3 loop spans 16 amino acids. The germline gives CDR1 LGHNA, CDR2 YSLEER. The V gene end was trimmed by 0 bases and the J gene end by 6 bases; junction bases not matched to a gene: 4. This CDR3 reads CASSQEAGTGDEKLFF. Here the CDR3 DNA reads TGCGCCAGCAGCCAAGAAGCCGGGACAGGGGATGAAAAACTGTTTTTT.

V gene TRBV5-4 combines with J gene TRBJ1-1, with D perhaps TRBD1 (6 bases). Germline V gene data show CDR1 as SGHNT and CDR2 as YYREEE (reference sequence). Trimming took 0 bases from V and 5 from J, leaving 14 bases between them. This CDR3 is 15 amino acids long. The CDR3 region is CASSLAGGSSTEAFF. DNA of the CDR3: TGTGCCAGCAGCTTGGCGGGGGGCAGTAGTACTGAAGCTTTCTTT.

The rearrangement uses TRBV7-9 and TRBJ1-1, with 8 nucleotides matching TRBD1. J gave up 1 base and V 1 base, and 5 bases lay outside the gene matches. Germline loops: CDR1 SEHNR, CDR2 FQNEAQ (reference sequence). The CDR3 has 16 amino acids. The CDR3 DNA follows: TGTGCCAGCAGCTTAGGGACAGGGCCGGGGAACACTGAAGCTTTCTTT. This translates into CASSLGTGPGNTEAFF. Full variable domain (rest looked up from reference TRBV7-9 and TRBJ1-1): DTGVSQNPRHKITKRGQNVTFRCDPISEHNRLYWYRQTLGQGPEFLTYFQNEAQLEKSRLLSDRFSAERPKGSFSTLEIQRTEQGDSAMYLCASSLGTGPGNTEAFFGQGTRLTVV.

The chain has TRBV9 and TRBJ2-2; D ambiguous. Germline V CDR1 and CDR2: SGDLS, YYNGEE. The CDR3 loop spans 14 amino acids. Between the trimmed V and J ends, which lost 2 bases and 5 bases, there was a span of 10 bases. For the CDR3, the DNA is TGTGCCAGCAGCGTCGCGACTTGGACCGGGGAGCTGTTTTTT. Translating gives CASSVATWTGELFF.

The chain uses TRBV13 and TRBJ2-1, with TRBD2 identical over 15 bases. The ends lost 2 bases at V and 4 bases at J; junction bases unmatched: 18. The CDR3 has 22 residues. CDR1 is PRHDT and CDR2 is FYEKMQ in the germline V gene (reference sequence). The CDR3 coding sequence is TGTGCCAGCAGCTTAAGTCCCCCCACGAGGACTAGCGGGAGGGCTTGGTACAATGAGCAGTTCTTC. It translates to CASSLSPPTRTSGRAWYNEQFF.

The V and J genes are TRBV12-5 and TRBJ2-1, with TRBD1 matching 9 bases. Losses at the gene ends were 4 bases for V and 6 bases for J; bases not matched to a gene: 13. From germline, CDR1 is LGHNT and CDR2 FRNRAP. The CDR3 has 17 residues. The CDR3 DNA is TGTGCTAGTGGTTCGGTGACAGGGGGACTGGCGGGCAATGAGCAGTTCTTC. Translation: CASGSVTGGLAGNEQFF.

This chain links TRBV9 with TRBJ1-3; TRBD1 matches 10 bases. CDR1 is SGDLS, CDR2 YYNGEE, per germline. CDR3 size: 16 residues. V dropped 3 bases and J dropped 4; count of bases not matched to a gene: 7. In DNA form, the CDR3 reads TGTGCCAGCAGCGCAAGACAGGGGGCGTCCGGAAACACCATATATTTT. It is translated as CASSARQGASGNTIYF.